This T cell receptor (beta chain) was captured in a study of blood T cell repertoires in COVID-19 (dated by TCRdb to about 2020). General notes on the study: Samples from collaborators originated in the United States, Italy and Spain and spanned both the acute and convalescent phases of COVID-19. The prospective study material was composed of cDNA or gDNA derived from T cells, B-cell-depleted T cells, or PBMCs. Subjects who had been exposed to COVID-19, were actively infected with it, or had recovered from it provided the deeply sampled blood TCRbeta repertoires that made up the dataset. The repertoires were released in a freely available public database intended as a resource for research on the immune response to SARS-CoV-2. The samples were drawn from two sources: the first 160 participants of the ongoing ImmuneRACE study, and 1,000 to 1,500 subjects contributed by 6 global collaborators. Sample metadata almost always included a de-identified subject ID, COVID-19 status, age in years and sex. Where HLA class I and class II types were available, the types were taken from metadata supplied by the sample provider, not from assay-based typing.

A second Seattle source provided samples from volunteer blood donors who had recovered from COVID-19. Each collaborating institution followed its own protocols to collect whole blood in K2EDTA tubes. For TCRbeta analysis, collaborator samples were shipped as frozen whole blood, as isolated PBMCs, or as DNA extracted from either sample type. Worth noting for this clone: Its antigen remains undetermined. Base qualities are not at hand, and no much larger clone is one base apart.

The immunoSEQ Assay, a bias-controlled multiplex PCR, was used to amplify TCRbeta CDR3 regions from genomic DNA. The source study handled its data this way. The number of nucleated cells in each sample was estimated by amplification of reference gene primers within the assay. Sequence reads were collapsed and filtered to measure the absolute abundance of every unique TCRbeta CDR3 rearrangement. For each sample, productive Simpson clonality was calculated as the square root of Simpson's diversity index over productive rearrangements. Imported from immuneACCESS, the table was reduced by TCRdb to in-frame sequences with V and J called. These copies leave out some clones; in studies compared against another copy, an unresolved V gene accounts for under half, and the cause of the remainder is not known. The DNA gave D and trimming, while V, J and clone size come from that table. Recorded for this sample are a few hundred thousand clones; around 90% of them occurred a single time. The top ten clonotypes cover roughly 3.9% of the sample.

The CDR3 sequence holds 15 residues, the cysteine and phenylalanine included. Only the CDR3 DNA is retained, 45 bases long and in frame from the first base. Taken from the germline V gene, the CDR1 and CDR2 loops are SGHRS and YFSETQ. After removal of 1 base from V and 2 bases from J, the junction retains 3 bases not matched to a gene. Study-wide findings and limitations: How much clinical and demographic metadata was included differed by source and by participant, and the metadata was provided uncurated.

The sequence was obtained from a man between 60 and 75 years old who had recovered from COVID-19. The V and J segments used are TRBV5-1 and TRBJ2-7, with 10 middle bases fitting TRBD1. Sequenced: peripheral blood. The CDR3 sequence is CASSLSGQGAYEQYF. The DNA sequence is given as TGCGCCAGCAGCTTGTCAGGACAGGGGGCCTACGAGCAGTACTTC. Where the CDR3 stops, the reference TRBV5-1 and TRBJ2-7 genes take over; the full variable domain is KAGVTQTPRYLIKTRGQQVTLSCSPISGHRSVSWYQQTPGQGLQFLFEYFSETQRNKGNFPGRFSGRQFSNSRSEMNVSTLELGDSALYLCASSLSGQGAYEQYFGPGTRLTVT.